The TCR beta chain under discussion was sequenced for a study of early T cells in non-severe SARS-CoV-2 infection (dated by TCRdb to the early 2020s). Background on the whole study: TCR sequencing used bulk RNA from unsorted whole blood, so alpha and beta chains could not be paired. Study-level results and caveats: VDJdb matching was skewed toward anti-spike CD8 responses, so virus-specific expansions were likely underestimated and private and CD4 specificities were missed.

The library was made by 5' RACE. Sequencing took place on a NextSeq 500. In the TCR library protocol, unique molecular identifiers were attached to individual cDNA molecules to correct for PCR bias and sequencing error. Both TCR alpha and beta chains were sequenced, and tight co-correlation was observed between alpha and beta sequence abundances in each sample. The paper's data handling went like this. Decombinator V4 was used to perform V gene, J gene and CDR3 annotation of TCR sequences. TCRs were defined as expanded if a significant change between any two time points was detected under a Poisson model with p below 0.0001. TCR abundances were normalised to the total number of TCRs sequenced per sample and were expressed as counts per million. A search of VDJdb, accessed on 1 November 2021, was run for TCRs annotated to CMV, EBV and SARS-CoV-2, with TCRs annotated for multiple antigens excluded. TCRdb reprocessed the public reads (quality trimming at Q25 with fastp, clone calling with MiXCR) and kept in-frame beta chains. Each entry merges the rows of one CDR3 protein and shows their most common DNA and genes. These V and J calls are TCRdb output, not the study's own analysis. This sample is represented by approximately 52,000 distinct CDR3 sequences; under 15% of them were singletons. The leading ten clones occupy more than 8.5% of the sample.

This clonotype was seen a handful of times. No antigen is known for it. No per-base quality is available; no much larger clone lies one base away. The study was a case-control design nested within a healthcare worker cohort in London, UK, with weekly nasopharyngeal swab PCR tests and blood sampling. Healthcare workers were enrolled in the week of the UK lockdown, from 23 to 31 March 2020, and were followed every week for up to roughly 16 weeks. The material sequenced was whole blood, taken at baseline. This sequence was found in an adult who was a healthcare worker with PCR-confirmed SARS-CoV-2 infection or an uninfected control (not recorded which).

The DNA is as follows: TGTGCCAGCAGTGTTGAAAAACTGTTTTTT. Its product reads: CASSVEKLFF. The receptor chain draws on TRBV7-9 and TRBJ1-4; no confident D gene assignment can be made. Between the V and J ends, shortened by 6 bases and 7 bases respectively, the junction contains 3 bases. The CDR3 measures 10 amino acids from cysteine to phenylalanine. The read is trimmed to its CDR3 DNA, 30 bases read in frame from base 1. In the germline V gene (reference sequence), CDR1 corresponds to SEHNR and CDR2 to FQNEAQ. Reference TRBV7-9 and TRBJ1-4 proteins supply the regions before and after the CDR3; the full variable domain is: DTGVSQNPRHKITKRGQNVTFRCDPISEHNRLYWYRQTLGQGPEFLTYFQNEAQLEKSRLLSDRFSAERPKGSFSTLEIQRTEQGDSAMYLCASSVEKLFFGSGTQLSVL.